This is a list of T cell receptor beta chains from one sample in a study of T cell repertoires in cytomegalovirus infection. TCRdb reprocessed the reads via MiXCR and lists one record per CDR3 protein. The table records just over 300,000 distinct CDR3 sequences, around a sixth of them present only once. Sequenced sample: PBMCs. All receptors come from a human donor in good health (CMV status not recorded). Some clones in this sample may be carry-over from other donors' samples. CDR3s include the opening cysteine and the closing phenylalanine or tryptophan. The order of the fields is D gene, V gene, clone size, J gene, CDR3 DNA, CDR3 protein. A D gene is named only where the DNA matches it firmly. Rows give clone size only sometimes, using once, few, many, or a class for an expanded clone.

>NA|TRBV7-2|many|TRBJ1-3
TGTGCCAGCAGCTTTTTCGTACCCGGTTCTGGAAACACCATATATTTT
CASSFFVPGSGNTIYF
>NA|TRBV19|many|TRBJ1-1
TGTGCCAGTAGGAGCGGGGTCGACCATCCTGAAGCTTTCTTT
CASRSGVDHPEAFF
>TRBD1|TRBV6-5|NA|TRBJ2-1
TGTGCCAGCAGTTACAGCGGGACAGGGAGCCCCAATGAGCAGTTCTTC
CASSYSGTGSPNEQFF
>NA|TRBV6-2/TRBV6-3|NA|TRBJ1-5
TGTGCCAGCAGGGTCGGAGGGGGAGGGCCTCAGCCCCAGCATTTT
CASRVGGGGPQPQHF
>NA|TRBV6-2/TRBV6-3|NA|TRBJ1-1
TGTGCCAGCAGTTATCTCGAAATAAAGAACACTGAAGCTTTCTTT
CASSYLEIKNTEAFF
>NA|TRBV7-2|many|TRBJ2-6
TGTGCCAGCAGCTTAGGGGCAGGGTACTCTGGGGCCAACGTCCTGACTTTC
CASSLGAGYSGANVLTF
>TRBD1|TRBV10-3|NA|TRBJ1-2
TGTGCCAGTGAGACAGGGACCAACGGGGGCTACACCTTC
CASETGTNGGYTF
>NA|TRBV9|NA|TRBJ2-2
TGTGCCAGCAGCGTAGGGAGCAGCCTCACCGGGGAGCTGTTTTTT
CASSVGSSLTGELFF
>NA|TRBV12-5|NA|TRBJ1-2
TGTGCTATCCCCGGCGGATGGCCCACCCCAAACTATGGCTACACCTTC
CAIPGGWPTPNYGYTF
>NA|TRBV7-2|many|TRBJ1-2
TGTGCCAGCAGCTTATCGGGGACTGCCGACATAGCGAATGGCTACACCTTC
CASSLSGTADIANGYTF
>NA|TRBV6-1|NA|TRBJ2-7
TGTGCCAGCATCCGGACAGGAGGGGCCTACGAGCAGTACTTC
CASIRTGGAYEQYF
>NA|TRBV7-9|many|TRBJ1-3
TGTGCCAGCAGCTTACCTACAGGCAACTCTGGAAACACCATATATTTT
CASSLPTGNSGNTIYF
>NA|TRBV7-2|many|TRBJ1-6
TGTGCCAGCAGCCCAGGGTTGAATTCACCCCTCCACTTT
CASSPGLNSPLHF